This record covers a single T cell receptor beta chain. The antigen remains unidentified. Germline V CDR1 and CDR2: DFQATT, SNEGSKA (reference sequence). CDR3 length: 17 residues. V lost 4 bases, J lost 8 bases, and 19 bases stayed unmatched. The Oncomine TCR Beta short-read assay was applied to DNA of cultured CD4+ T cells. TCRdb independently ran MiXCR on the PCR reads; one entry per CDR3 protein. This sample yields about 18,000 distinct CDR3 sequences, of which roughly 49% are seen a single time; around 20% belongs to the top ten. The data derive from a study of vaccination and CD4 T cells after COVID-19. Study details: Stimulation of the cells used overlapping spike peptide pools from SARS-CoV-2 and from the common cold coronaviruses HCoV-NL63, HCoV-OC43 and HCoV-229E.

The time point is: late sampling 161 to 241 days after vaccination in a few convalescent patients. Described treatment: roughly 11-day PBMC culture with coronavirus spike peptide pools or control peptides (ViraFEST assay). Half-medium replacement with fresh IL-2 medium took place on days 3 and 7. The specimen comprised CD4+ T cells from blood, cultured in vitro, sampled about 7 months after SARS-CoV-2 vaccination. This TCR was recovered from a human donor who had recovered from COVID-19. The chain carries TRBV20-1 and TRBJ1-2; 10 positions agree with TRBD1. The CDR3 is CSATSPQERQGAVGYTF. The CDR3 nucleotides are TGCAGTGCTACCAGCCCACAAGAAAGACAGGGGGCCGTGGGCTACACCTTC.